The entry below describes one T cell receptor (beta chain). No antigen is known for it. Each contributor possessed a minimum of one pre-ART and a minimum of two post-ART PBMC samples. J gave up 6 bases and V 4 bases, and 13 bases lay outside the gene matches. The CDR3 runs 17 residues. CDR1 LNHDA and CDR2 SQIVND come from the germline V gene (reference sequence). The data are from a study of long-term antiretroviral therapy in people with HIV. For the study at large: The 2015 recommendation for immediate ART came about a decade after the earliest samples. General study results and limits: HIV repertoires covered narrower CDR3 length ranges than controls did. Post-treatment diversity went higher with ART but stayed below transplant donor controls.

It was version v3.0 of the immunoSEQ assay that was run at survey level. The assay was immunoSEQ multiplex PCR, and TCRdb's table has in-frame clones only and misses some. The sample has about 28,000 clones; approximately 91% are singletons. This sequence was found in a young man with HIV. The sequences come from unsorted PBMCs, collected 3.1 years after starting antiretroviral therapy. The chain has TRBV19 and TRBJ2-2; 8 bases align to TRBD2. The CDR3 region is CASSTPPGLALPGELFF. DNA of the CDR3: TGTGCCAGTAGTACCCCCCCCGGACTAGCCCTCCCCGGGGAGCTGTTTTTT.